Sequencing of this T cell receptor (beta chain) was carried out in a study of blood T cell repertoires in COVID-19. Overall study: The cDNA or gDNA used as material had been derived from T cells, B-cell-depleted T cells, or PBMCs.

For recovered donors of Cohort 3, there were two negative PCRs, clearance, or symptom resolution. CDR1 and CDR2 from the germline V gene are SQVTM and ANQGSEA. The V gene end was trimmed by 5 bases and the J gene end by 11 bases; junction bases not matched to a gene: 9. The CDR3 totals 14 residues. The table came from immunoSEQ multiplex PCR; TCRdb's copy has only in-frame clones and leaves some out. The sample lists a few hundred thousand clones, roughly 87% occurring once. The chain employs TRBV29-1 and TRBJ1-6, with TRBD1 identical over 10 bases. The specimen was PBMCs or T cells enriched from blood (not recorded which). The sequence derives from a woman between 18 and 30 years old who had recovered from COVID-19. The CDR3 DNA reads as TGCAGCGTTATCTTGACAGGGGGCGATGCACCCCTCCACTTT. It translates to CSVILTGGDAPLHF.